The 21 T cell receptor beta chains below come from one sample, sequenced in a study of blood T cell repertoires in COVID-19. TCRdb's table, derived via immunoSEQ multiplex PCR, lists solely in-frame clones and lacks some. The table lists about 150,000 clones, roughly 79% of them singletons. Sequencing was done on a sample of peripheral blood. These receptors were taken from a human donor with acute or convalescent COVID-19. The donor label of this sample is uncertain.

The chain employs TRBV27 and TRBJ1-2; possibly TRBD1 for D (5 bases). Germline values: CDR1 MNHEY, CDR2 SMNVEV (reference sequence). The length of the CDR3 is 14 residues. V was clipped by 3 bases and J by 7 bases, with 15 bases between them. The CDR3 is CASSFGQGVGGYTF. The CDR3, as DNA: TGTGCCAGCAGTTTTGGGCAAGGGGTCGGTGGCTACACCTTC.

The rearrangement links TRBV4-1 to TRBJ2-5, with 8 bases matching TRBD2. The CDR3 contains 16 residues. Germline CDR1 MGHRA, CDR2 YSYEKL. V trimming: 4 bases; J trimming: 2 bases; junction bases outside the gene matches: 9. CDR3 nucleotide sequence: TGCGCCAGCAGCCCGGGGGGGGCCAGCGTGCAAGAGACCCAGTACTTC. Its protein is CASSPGGASVQETQYF.

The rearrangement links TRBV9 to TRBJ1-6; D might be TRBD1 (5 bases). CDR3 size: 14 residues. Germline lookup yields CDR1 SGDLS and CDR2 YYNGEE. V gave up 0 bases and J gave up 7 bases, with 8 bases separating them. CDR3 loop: CASSVAGGNSPLHF. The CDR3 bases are TGTGCCAGCAGCGTAGCTGGGGGGAATTCACCCCTCCACTTT.

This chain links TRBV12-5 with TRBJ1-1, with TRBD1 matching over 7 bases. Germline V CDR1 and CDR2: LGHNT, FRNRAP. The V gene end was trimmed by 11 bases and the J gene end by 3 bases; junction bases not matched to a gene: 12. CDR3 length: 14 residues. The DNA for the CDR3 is TGTGCTTCCCGCCCCCCGGGACAGCACACTGAAGCTTTCTTT. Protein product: CASRPPGQHTEAFF.

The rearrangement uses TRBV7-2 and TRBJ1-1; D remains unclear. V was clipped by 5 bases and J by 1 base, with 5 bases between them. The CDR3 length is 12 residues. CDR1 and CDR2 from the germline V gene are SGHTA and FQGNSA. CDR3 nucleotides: TGTGCCAGCAGCCCATGGAACACTGAAGCTTTCTTT. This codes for CASSPWNTEAFF.

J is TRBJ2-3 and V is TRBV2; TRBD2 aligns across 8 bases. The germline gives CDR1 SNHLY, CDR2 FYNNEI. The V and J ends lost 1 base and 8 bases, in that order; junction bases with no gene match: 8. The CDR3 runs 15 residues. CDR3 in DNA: TGTGCCAGCAGTGAAGACTTATACAGCGGGGGTACGCAGTATTTT. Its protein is CASSEDLYSGGTQYF.

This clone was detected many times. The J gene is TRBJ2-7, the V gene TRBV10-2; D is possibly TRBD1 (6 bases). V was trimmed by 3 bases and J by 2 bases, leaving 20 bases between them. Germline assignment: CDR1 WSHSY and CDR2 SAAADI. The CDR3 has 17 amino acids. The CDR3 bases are TGCGCCAGCAGTGACCCAAACACCGGGACAACCGCCTACGAGCAGTACTTC. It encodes CASSDPNTGTTAYEQYF.

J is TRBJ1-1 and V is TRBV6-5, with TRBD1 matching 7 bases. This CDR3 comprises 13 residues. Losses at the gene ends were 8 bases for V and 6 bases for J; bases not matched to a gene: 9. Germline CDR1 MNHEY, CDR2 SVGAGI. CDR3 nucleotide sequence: TGTGCCAGCGTACCAAACAGGGGCTCTGAAGCTTTCTTT. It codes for CASVPNRGSEAFF.

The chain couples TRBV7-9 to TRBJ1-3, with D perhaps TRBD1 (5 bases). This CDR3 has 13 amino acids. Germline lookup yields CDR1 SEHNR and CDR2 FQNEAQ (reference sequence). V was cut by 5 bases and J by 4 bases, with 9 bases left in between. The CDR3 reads CASSPRGGNTIYF. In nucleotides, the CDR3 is TGTGCCAGCAGCCCCCGGGGGGGAAACACCATATATTTT.

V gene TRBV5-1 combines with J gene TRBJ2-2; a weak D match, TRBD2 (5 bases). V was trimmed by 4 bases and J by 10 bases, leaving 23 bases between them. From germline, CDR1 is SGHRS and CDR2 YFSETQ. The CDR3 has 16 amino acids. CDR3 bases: TGCGCCAGCAGCGCTGGACTGACATCGTTTCGTGTGGAGCTGTTTTTT. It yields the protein CASSAGLTSFRVELFF. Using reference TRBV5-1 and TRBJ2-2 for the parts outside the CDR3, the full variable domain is KAGVTQTPRYLIKTRGQQVTLSCSPISGHRSVSWYQQTPGQGLQFLFEYFSETQRNKGNFPGRFSGRQFSNSRSEMNVSTLELGDSALYLCASSAGLTSFRVELFFGEGSRLTVL.

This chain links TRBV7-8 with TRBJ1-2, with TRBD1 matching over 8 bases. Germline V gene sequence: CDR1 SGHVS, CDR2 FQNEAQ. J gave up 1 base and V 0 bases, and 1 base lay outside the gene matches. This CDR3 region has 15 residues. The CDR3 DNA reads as TGTGCCAGCAGCTTAGCGGGACAGGTTAACTATGGCTACACCTTC. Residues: CASSLAGQVNYGYTF.

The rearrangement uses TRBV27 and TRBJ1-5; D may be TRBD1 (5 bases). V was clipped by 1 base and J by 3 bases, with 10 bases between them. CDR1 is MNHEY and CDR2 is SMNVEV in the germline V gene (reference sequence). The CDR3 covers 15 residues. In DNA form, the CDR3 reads TGTGCCAGCAGTTTATTCGGGGGATCCAATCAGCCCCAGCATTTT. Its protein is CASSLFGGSNQPQHF.

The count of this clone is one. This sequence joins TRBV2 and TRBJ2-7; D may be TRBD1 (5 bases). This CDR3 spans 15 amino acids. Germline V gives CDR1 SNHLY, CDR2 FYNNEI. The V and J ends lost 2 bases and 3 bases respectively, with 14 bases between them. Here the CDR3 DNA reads TGTGCCAGCAGTGAATGGGGCCGCCAGTTCTACGAGCAGTACTTC. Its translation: CASSEWGRQFYEQYF.

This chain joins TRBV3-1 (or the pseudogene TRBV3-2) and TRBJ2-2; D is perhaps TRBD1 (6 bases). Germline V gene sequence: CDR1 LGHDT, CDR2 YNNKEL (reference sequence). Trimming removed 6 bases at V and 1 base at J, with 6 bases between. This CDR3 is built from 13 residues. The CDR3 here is CASRDRNTGELFF. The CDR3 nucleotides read TGTGCCAGCAGGGACAGGAACACCGGGGAGCTGTTTTTT.

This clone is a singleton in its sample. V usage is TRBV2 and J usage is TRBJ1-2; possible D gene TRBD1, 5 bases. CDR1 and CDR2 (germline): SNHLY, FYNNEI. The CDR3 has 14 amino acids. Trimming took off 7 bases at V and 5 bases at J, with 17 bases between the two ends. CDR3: CASTSGRRAYGYTF. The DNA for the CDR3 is TGTGCCAGCACAAGTGGTCGCAGGGCGTATGGCTACACCTTC.

In DNA form, the CDR3 reads TGTGCTAGTGGTTCTCCTCGCACAGATACGCAGTATTTT. Protein: CASGSPRTDTQYF. The rearrangement links TRBV12-5 to TRBJ2-3; D remains unclear. Germline CDR1 and CDR2: LGHNT and FRNRAP. The V end lost 4 bases, the J end lost 1 base, and 6 bases lay between the germline ends. This CDR3 spans 13 amino acids.

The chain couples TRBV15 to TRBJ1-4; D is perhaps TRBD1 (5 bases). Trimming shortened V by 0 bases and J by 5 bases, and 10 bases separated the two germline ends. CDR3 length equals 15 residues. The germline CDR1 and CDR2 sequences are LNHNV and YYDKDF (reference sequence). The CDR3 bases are TGTGCCACCAGCAGAGAAGCGGGACGAAATGAAAAACTGTTTTTT. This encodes CATSREAGRNEKLFF.

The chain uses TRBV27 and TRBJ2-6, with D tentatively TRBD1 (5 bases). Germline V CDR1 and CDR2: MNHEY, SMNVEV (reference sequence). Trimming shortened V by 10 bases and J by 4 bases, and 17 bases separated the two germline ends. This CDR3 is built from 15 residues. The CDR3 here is CATRGSPAGANVLTF. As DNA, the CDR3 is TGTGCCACTAGGGGCTCTCCTGCGGGGGCCAACGTCCTGACTTTC.

In DNA, the CDR3 is TGTGCCAGCGGCGACAGGGAAAAACTGTTTTTT. It is translated as CASGDREKLFF. The chain joins TRBV27 to TRBJ1-4, with a possible D match to TRBD1 (6 bases). The CDR3 consists of 11 residues. CDR1 and CDR2 (germline): MNHEY, SMNVEV (reference sequence). The germline V and J ends were trimmed by 8 bases and 8 bases, with 9 bases remaining between them.

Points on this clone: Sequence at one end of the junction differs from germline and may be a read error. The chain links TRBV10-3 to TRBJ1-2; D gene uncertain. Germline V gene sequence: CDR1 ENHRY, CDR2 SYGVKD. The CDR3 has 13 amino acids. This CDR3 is CAISESTLPGYAF. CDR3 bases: TGTGCCATCAGTGAGTCGACACTCCCTGGCTACGCCTTC.

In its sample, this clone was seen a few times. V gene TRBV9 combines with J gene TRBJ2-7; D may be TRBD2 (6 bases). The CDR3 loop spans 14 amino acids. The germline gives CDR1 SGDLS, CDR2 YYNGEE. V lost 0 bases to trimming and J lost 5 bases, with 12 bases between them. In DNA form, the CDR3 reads TGTGCCAGCAGCGTAGTTGGAGGGGAGGACGAGCAGTACTTC. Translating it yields CASSVVGGEDEQYF.